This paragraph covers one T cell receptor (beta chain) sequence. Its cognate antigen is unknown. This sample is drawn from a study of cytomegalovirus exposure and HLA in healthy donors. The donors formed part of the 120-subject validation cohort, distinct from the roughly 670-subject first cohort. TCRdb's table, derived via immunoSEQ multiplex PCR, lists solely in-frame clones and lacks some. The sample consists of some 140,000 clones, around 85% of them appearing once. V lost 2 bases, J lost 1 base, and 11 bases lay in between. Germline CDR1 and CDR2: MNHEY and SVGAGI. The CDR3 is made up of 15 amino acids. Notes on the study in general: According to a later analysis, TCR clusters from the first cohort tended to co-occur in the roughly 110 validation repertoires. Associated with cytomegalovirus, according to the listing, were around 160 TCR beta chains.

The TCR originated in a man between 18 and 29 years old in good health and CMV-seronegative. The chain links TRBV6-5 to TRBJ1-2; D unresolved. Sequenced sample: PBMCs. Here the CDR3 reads CASSYEAGLNYGYTF. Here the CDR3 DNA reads TGTGCCAGCAGTTACGAGGCGGGCCTTAACTATGGCTACACCTTC.